The present T cell receptor beta chain was sequenced within a study of T cells in women clearing cervical HPV infection. On the study more broadly: Control women cleared a single incident HPV16 infection within 12 months.

The protocol was immunoSEQ multiplex PCR, while the TCRdb copy is restricted to in-frame clones and leaves out a portion. The sample table includes more than 20,000 clones. CDR1 DFQATT and CDR2 SNEGSKA come from the germline V gene (reference sequence). CDR3 size: 14 residues. V trimming: 6 bases; J trimming: 5 bases; junction bases outside the gene matches: 10. Points on this clone: From the germline J gene comes the end of the CDR3, since the read stops 3 residues before it.

The source of this sequence is a woman between 18 and 70 years old with a cervical HPV16 infection that either progressed to CIN3+ or cleared (not recorded which). The sequenced material came from blood buffy coat. The rearrangement uses TRBV20-1 and TRBJ2-5; the match to TRBD2 covers 9 bases. The CDR3 loop is CSARGGAESETQYF. The sequenced CDR3 bases are TGCAGTGCACGCGGGGGGGCGGAATCGGAGACC.